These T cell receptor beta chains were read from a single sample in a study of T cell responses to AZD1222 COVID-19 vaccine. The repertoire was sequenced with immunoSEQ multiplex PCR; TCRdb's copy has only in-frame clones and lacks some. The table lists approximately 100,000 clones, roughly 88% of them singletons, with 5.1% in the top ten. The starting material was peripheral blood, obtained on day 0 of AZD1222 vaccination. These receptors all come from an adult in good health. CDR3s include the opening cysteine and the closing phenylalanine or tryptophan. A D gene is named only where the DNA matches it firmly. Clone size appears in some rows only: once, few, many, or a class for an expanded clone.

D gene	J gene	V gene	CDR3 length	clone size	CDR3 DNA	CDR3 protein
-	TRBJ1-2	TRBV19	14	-	TGTGCCAGTAAAAGGGCAGGGGAGAACTATGGCTACACCTTC	CASKRAGENYGYTF
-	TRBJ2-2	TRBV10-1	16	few	TGCGCCAGCAGTGAGTCGGTAGCGGAGCACACCGGGGAGCTGTTTTTT	CASSESVAEHTGELFF
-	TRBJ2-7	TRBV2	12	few	TGTGCCAGCAGTCGGACCGAAGGGGAGCAGTACTTC	CASSRTEGEQYF
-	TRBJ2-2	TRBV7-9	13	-	TGTGCCAGGGCCGGGGAGAACACCGGGGAGCTGTTTTTT	CARAGENTGELFF
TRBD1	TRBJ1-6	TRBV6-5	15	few	TGTGCCAGCAGTCCGCCGGGACAGCCGCAGGCGCCCCTCCACTTT	CASSPPGQPQAPLHF
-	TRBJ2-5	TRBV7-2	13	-	TGTGCCAGCAGCTTGGGGTATGAGGTGACCCAGTACTTC	CASSLGYEVTQYF
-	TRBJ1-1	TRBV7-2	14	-	TGTGCCAGCAGCTCCCAGGGAACGAACACTGAAGCTTTCTTT	CASSSQGTNTEAFF
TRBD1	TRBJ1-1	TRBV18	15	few	TGTGCCAGCTCACCGGGACAGGGTTGGAACACTGAAGCTTTCTTT	CASSPGQGWNTEAFF
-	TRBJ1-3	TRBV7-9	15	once	TGTGCCAGCAGCCCCGGACAGATCTCTGGAAACACCATATATTTT	CASSPGQISGNTIYF
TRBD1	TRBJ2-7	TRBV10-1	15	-	TGCGCCAGCAGTGCGACCGGGACAGGGAACTACGAGCAGTACTTC	CASSATGTGNYEQYF
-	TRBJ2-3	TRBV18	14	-	TGTGCCAGCTCACCTGCCGGGGGCCCCGGATCGCAGTATTTT	CASSPAGGPGSQYF
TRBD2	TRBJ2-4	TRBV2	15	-	TGTGCCAGCAGTGATCTAGCGGGAGTTCGGGACATTCAGTACTTC	CASSDLAGVRDIQYF
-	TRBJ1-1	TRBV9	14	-	TGTGCCAGCAGCGTAAGCCCCATGAACACTGAAGCTTTCTTT	CASSVSPMNTEAFF
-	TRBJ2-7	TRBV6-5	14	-	TGTGCCAGCAGTCCTTGGACAGATACCTACGAGCAGTACTTC	CASSPWTDTYEQYF
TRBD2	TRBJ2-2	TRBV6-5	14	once	TGTGCCAGCAGACGGGAGGGGAACACCGGGGAGCTGTTTTTT	CASRREGNTGELFF
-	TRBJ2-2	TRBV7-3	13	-	TGTGCCAGCAGCTTGTCAAACACCGGGGAGCTGTTTTTT	CASSLSNTGELFF
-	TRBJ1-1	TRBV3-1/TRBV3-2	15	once	TGTGCCAGCAGCCAACGGACAGTCTCGAACACTGAAGCTTTCTTT	CASSQRTVSNTEAFF
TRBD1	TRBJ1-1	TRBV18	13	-	TGTGCCAGCTCACGGGACAGGAACACTGAAGCTTTCTTT	CASSRDRNTEAFF
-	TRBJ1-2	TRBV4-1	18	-	TGCGCCAGCAGCCAAGGGGGGGCAGGGAGGGCCCTAACTTATGGCTACACCTTC	CASSQGGAGRALTYGYTF
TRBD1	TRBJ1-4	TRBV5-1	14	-	TGCGCCAGCAGCTCTGGACAGGGGGGCGAAAAACTGTTTTTT	CASSSGQGGEKLFF
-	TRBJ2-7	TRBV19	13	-	TGTGCCAGTAGTGCGGTCGCCTCCTACGAGCAGTACTTC	CASSAVASYEQYF
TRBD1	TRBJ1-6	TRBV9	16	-	TGTGCCAGCAGCGTAAATGTTAGGGGGCGAAATTCACCCCTCCACTTT	CASSVNVRGRNSPLHF
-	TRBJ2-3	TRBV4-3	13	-	TGCGCCAGCAGCGGTTCGAACACAGATACGCAGTATTTT	CASSGSNTDTQYF
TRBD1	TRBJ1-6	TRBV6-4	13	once	TGTGCCAGCAGCGGGACAGGGGGTTCACCCCTCCACTTT	CASSGTGGSPLHF
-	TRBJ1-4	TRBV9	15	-	TGTGCCAGCAGCGGAGGGACGGGGGGCCATGAAAAACTGTTTTTT	CASSGGTGGHEKLFF
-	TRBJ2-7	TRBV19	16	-	TGTGCCAGTAGTATTCGCGGGACCCTCGGCTCCTACGAGCAGTACTTC	CASSIRGTLGSYEQYF
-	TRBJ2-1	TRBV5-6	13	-	TGTGCCAGCAGCCGCGGGCAGTACAATGAGCAGTTCTTC	CASSRGQYNEQFF
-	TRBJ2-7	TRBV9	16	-	TGTGCCAGCAGCGTCGACACAACACTCTTCACCTACGAGCAGTACTTC	CASSVDTTLFTYEQYF
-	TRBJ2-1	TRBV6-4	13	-	TGTGCCAGCAGTGACACCCTCTACAATGAGCAGTTCTTC	CASSDTLYNEQFF
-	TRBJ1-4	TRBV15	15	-	TGTGCCACCAGCAGAGATAGGGGAACTAATGAAAAACTGTTTTTT	CATSRDRGTNEKLFF
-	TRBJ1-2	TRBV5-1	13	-	TGCGCCAGCAGCTTGGAACTTAACTATGGCTACACCTTC	CASSLELNYGYTF
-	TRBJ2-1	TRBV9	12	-	TGTGCCAGCAGCCCAAACTCCGGCGAGCAGTTCTTC	CASSPNSGEQFF
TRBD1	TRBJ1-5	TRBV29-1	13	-	TGCAGCGTGGAATACAGGGGTAATCAGCCCCAGCATTTT	CSVEYRGNQPQHF
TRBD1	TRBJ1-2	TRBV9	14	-	TGTGCCAGCAGAACAGGGGGCGGGAACTATGGCTACACCTTC	CASRTGGGNYGYTF
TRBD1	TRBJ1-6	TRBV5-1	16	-	TGCGCCAGCAGCTTGGCCAACGGACAGGGCGGTTCACCCCTCCACTTT	CASSLANGQGGSPLHF
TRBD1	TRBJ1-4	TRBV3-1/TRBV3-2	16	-	TGTGCCAGCAGCCCATTTTTCGGACAGGGCAATGAAAAACTGTTTTTT	CASSPFFGQGNEKLFF
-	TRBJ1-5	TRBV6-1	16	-	TGTGCCAGCAGTGAATCGAGGGCGTGGCGCAATCAGCCCCAGCATTTT	CASSESRAWRNQPQHF
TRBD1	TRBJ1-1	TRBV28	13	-	TGTGCCAGCAGTAAGGGACAGGGGGCACGGGCTTTCTTT	CASSKGQGARAFF
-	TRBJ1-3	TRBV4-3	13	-	TGCGCCAGCAGCCAAGTGACGGGAAACACCATATATTTT	CASSQVTGNTIYF
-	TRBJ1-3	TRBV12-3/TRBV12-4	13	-	TGTGCCAGCAGCGTCGTCACTGGAAACACCATATATTTT	CASSVVTGNTIYF
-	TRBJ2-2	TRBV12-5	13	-	TGTGCTAGTGGAAAAAGGAACACCGGGGAGCTGTTTTTT	CASGKRNTGELFF
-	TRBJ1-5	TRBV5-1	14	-	TGCGCCAGCAGCTTGACGCCTGACAATCAGCCCCAGCATTTT	CASSLTPDNQPQHF
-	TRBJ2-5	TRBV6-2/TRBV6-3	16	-	TGTGCCAGCAGTTACCTACTACAGGACTGGCAAGAGACCCAGTACTTC	CASSYLLQDWQETQYF
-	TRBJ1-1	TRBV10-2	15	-	TGCGCCAGCGTGCGCCAGGGCCACATGAACACTGAAGCTTTCTTT	CASVRQGHMNTEAFF
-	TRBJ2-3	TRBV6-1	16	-	TGTGCCAGCAGTGAAGACGGAACAGGGAGTCTAAATACGCAGTATTTT	CASSEDGTGSLNTQYF
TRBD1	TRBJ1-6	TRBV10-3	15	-	TGTGCCATCAGGCAGGGGGAATGGGATAATTCACCCCTCCACTTT	CAIRQGEWDNSPLHF
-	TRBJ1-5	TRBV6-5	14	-	TGTGCCAGCAGAGTGGGGCAGGGGAATCAGCCCCAGCATTTT	CASRVGQGNQPQHF
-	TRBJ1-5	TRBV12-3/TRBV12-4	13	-	TGTGCCAGCAGTTTAGCCCATGGGCAGCCCCAGCATTTT	CASSLAHGQPQHF
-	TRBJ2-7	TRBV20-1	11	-	TGCAGTGCTACAGGACAATACGAGCAGTACTTC	CSATGQYEQYF
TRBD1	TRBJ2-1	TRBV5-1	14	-	TGCGCCAGCACCCTGGACAGGGGGAGCGATGAGCAGTTCTTC	CASTLDRGSDEQFF
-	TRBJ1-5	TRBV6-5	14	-	TGTGCCAGCAGCTCCGGGGTTAGCAATCAGCCCCAGCATTTT	CASSSGVSNQPQHF
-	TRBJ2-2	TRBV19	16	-	TGTGCCAGTAGTACCCGGGGCGGCGGGCCCACCGGGGAGCTGTTTTTT	CASSTRGGGPTGELFF
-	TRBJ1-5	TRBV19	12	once	TGTGCCACCCAGATTGAAAGGCAGCCCCAGCATTTT	CATQIERQPQHF
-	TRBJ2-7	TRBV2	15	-	TGTGCCAGCAGTGGAAGGGGGGCGGGGGCCCGGGAGCAGTACTTC	CASSGRGAGAREQYF
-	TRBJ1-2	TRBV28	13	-	TGTGCCAGCAGTTCGGACAGAGCCTATGGCTACACCTTC	CASSSDRAYGYTF